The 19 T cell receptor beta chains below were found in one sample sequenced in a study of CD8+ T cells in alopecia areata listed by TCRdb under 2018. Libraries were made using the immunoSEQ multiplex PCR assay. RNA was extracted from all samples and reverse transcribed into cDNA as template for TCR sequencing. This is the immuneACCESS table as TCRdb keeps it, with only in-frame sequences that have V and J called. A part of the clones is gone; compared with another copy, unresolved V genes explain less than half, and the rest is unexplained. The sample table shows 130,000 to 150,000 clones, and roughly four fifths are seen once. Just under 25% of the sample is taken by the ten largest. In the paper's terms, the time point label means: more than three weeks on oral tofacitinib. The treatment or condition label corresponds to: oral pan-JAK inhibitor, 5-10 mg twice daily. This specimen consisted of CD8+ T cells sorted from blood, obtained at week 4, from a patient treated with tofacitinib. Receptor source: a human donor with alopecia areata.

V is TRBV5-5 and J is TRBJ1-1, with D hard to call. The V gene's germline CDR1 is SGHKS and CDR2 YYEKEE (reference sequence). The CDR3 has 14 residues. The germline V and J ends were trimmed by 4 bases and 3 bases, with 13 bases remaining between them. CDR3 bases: TGTGCCAGCAGCCTAGGTGGCGGTCACACTGAAGCTTTCTTT. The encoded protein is CASSLGGGHTEAFF.

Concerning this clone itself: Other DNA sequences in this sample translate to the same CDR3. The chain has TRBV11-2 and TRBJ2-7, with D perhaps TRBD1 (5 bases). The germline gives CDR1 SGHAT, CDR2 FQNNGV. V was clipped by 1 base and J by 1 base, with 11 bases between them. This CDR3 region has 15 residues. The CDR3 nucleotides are TGTGCCAGCAGCTTAGGCGCAGGGCCGTCCTACGAGCAGTACTTC. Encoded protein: CASSLGAGPSYEQYF.

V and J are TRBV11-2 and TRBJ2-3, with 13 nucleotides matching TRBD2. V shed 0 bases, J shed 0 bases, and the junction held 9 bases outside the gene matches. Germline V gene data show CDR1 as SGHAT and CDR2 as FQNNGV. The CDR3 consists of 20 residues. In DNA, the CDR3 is TGTGCCAGCAGCTTAGACGGACTAGCGGGGGCCTATAATAGCACAGATACGCAGTATTTT. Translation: CASSLDGLAGAYNSTDTQYF.

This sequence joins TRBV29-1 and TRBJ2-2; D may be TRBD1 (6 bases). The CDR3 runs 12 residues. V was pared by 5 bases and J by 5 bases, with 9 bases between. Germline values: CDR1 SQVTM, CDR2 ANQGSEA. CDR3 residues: CSVLTGTGELFF. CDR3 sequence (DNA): TGCAGCGTTCTAACAGGGACCGGGGAGCTGTTTTTT.

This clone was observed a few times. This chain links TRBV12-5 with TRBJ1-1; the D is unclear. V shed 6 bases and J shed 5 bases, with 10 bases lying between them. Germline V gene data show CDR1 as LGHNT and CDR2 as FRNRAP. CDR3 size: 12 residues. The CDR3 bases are TGTGCTAGTGGCGTCGGGATTACTGAAGCTTTCTTT. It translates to CASGVGITEAFF.

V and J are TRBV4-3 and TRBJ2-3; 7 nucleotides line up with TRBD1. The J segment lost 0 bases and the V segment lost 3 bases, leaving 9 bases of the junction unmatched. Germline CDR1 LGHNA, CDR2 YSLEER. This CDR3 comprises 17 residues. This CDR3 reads CASSQDTGAGSTDTQYF. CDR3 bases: TGCGCCAGCAGCCAGGATACAGGGGCTGGGAGCACAGATACGCAGTATTTT.

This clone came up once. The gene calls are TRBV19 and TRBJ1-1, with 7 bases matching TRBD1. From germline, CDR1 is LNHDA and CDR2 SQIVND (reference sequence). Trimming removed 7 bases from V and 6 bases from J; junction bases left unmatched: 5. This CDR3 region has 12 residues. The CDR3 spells CASTPGTAEAFF. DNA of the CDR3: TGTGCCAGTACCCCTGGGACAGCTGAAGCTTTCTTT.

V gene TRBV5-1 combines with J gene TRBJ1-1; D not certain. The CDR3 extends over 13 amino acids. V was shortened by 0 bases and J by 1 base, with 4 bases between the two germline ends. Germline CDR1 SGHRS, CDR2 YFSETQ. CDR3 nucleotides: TGCGCCAGCAGCTTGGCGAGGAACACTGAAGCTTTCTTT. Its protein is CASSLARNTEAFF.

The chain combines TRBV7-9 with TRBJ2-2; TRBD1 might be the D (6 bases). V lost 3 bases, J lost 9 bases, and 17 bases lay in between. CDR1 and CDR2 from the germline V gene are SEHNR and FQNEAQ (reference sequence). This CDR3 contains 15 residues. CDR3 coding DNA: TGTGCCAGCAGCTTTGGTACAGGGTGGGCCAGGGAGCTGTTTTTT. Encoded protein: CASSFGTGWARELFF.

The CDR3: CASSLVMGLAGTDTQYF. The CDR3 DNA reads as TGTGCCAGCAGCTTAGTGATGGGACTAGCGGGCACAGATACGCAGTATTTT. The V gene is TRBV7-9, the J gene TRBJ2-3, with 11 positions matching TRBD2. The CDR3 runs to 17 residues. Trimming cost V 1 base and J 1 base; bases outside gene matches: 4. Germline V gene sequence: CDR1 SEHNR, CDR2 FQNEAQ (reference sequence).

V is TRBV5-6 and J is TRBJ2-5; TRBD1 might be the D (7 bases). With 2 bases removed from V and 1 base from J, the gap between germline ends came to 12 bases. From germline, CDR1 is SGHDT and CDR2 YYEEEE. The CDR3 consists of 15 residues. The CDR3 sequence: CASSFPQGGQETQYF. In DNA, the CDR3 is TGTGCCAGCAGCTTCCCGCAGGGGGGCCAAGAGACCCAGTACTTC.

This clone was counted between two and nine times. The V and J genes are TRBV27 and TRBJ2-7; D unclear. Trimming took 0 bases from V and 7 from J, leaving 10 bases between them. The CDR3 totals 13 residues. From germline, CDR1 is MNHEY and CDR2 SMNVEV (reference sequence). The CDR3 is CASSLSSRYEQYF. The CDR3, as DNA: TGTGCCAGCAGTTTATCAAGCAGATATGAGCAGTACTTC.

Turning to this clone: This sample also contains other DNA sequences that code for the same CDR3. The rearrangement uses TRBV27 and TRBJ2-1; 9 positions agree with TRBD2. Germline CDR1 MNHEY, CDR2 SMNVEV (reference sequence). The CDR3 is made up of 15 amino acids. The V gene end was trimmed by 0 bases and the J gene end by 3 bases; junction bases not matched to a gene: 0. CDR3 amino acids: CASSLSSGGYNEQFF. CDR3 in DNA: TGTGCCAGCAGTTTATCTAGCGGGGGCTACAATGAGCAGTTCTTC.

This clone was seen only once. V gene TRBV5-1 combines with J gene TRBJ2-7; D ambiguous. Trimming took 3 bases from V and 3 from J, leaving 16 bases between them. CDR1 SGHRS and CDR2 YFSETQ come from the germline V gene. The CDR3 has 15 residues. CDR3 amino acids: CASSSIAGFGYEQYF. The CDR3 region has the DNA TGCGCCAGCAGCTCCATCGCCGGGTTCGGCTACGAGCAGTACTTC.

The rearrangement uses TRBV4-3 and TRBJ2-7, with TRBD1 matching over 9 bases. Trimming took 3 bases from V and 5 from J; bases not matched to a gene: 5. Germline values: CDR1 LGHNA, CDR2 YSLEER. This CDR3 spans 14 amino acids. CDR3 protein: CASSQKGQGNEQYF. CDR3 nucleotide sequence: TGCGCCAGCAGCCAGAAGGGACAGGGAAACGAGCAGTACTTC.

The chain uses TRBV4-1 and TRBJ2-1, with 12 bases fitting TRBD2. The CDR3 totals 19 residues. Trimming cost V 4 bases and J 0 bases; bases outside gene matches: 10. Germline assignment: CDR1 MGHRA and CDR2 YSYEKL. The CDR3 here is CASSLWSSGGASSYNEQFF. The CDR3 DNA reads TGCGCCAGCAGCCTCTGGTCTAGCGGGGGGGCGAGCTCCTACAATGAGCAGTTCTTC.

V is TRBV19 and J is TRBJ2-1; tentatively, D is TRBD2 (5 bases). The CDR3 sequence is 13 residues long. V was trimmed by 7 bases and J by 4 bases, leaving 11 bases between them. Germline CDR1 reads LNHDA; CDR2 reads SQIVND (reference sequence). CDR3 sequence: CASTVGGYNEQFF. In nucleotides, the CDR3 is TGTGCCAGTACCGTTGGCGGGTACAATGAGCAGTTCTTC.

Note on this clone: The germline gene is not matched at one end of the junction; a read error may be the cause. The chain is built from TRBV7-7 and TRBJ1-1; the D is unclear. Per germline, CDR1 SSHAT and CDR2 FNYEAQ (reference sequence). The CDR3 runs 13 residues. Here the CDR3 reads CASSLTVNTEAFF. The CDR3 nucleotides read TGTGCTAGCAGCTTAACGGTCAACACTGAAGCTTTCTTT.

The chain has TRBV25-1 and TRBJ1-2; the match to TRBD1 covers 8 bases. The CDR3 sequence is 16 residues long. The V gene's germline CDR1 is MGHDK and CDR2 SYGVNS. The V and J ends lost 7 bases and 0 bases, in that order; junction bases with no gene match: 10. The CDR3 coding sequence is TGTGCCAGCAAGGGAGGGGGACAGGCTGCTAACTATGGCTACACCTTC. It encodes CASKGGGQAANYGYTF.